This T cell receptor (beta chain) was sequenced in a study of OX40 agonist ivuxolimab in advanced cancers. Study in general: Averaging roughly 60 years in age, with a range of roughly 23 to 80, the cohort was about 86% male. The eligibility criteria allowed prior anti-PD-1, anti-PD-L1 or anti-CTLA-4 therapy, and 40% had some. Findings and caveats of the study: In general, CD8+ T cells held more expanded clones than CD4+ did, on average. The work left the antigen specificity of expanded peripheral T cells undetermined.

Assay: immunoSEQ multiplex PCR; the TCRdb copy retains only in-frame clones and omits some. The sample shows around 51,000 clones, 88% of them seen only once. With V trimmed by 6 bases and J by 1 base, 2 bases remained unmatched. The CDR3 contains 13 residues. CDR1 is SQVTM, CDR2 ANQGSEA, per germline. About this clone itself: Its antigen is unidentified.

This receptor was identified in an adult with an advanced solid tumor such as melanoma, head and neck, liver or kidney cancer. This sample comprised CD4+ or CD8+ T cells sorted from blood, obtained in a trial of the OX40 agonist ivuxolimab. The chain links TRBV29-1 to TRBJ1-1; TRBD1 aligns across 10 bases. This chain's CDR3 is CSVRDRGNTEAFF. In DNA form, the CDR3 reads TGCAGCGTACGGGACAGGGGGAACACTGAAGCTTTCTTT. The variable domain in full, completed from reference TRBV29-1 and TRBJ1-1, reads SAVISQKPSRDICQRGTSLTIQCQVDSQVTMMFWYRQQPGQSLTLIATANQGSEATYESGFVIDKFPISRPNLTFSTLTVSNMSPEDSSIYLCSVRDRGNTEAFFGQGTRLTVV.